A selection of T cell receptor beta chains follows, all from one sample in a study of T-cell reconstitution after alpha-beta-depleted transplantation in children. TCRdb re-derived calls from the PCR reads in MiXCR, one entry per CDR3 protein. The data contain about 240,000 distinct CDR3 sequences, roughly 25% of them singletons. The sequences come from PBMCs, collected before TCRalphabeta/CD19-depleted stem cell transplant. The receptors stem from a girl aged 2 to 9 with Fanconi anemia, due to receive a stem cell transplant. CDR3s include the opening cysteine and the closing phenylalanine or tryptophan. The D gene is left open where the match is weak. Not all rows give a size; the values are once, few, many and, for expanded clones, a class.

J gene: TRBJ2-3; D gene: TRBD1; clone size: NA; V gene: TRBV28; CDR3 protein: CASLSAGGKTDTQYF; CDR3 DNA: TGTGCCAGCCTCTCCGCAGGGGGCAAGACAGATACGCAGTATTTT
J gene: TRBJ2-1; D gene: NA; clone size: many; V gene: TRBV20-1; CDR3 protein: CSARMREGSYNEQFF; CDR3 DNA: TGCAGTGCTAGAATGCGGGAAGGGTCCTACAATGAGCAGTTCTTC
J gene: TRBJ2-7; D gene: NA; clone size: NA; V gene: TRBV20-1; CDR3 protein: CSYRGQFPPYEQYF; CDR3 DNA: TGCAGTTATCGAGGACAGTTCCCACCCTACGAGCAGTACTTC
J gene: TRBJ2-1; D gene: NA; clone size: NA; V gene: TRBV6-1; CDR3 protein: CASSITRGTQFF; CDR3 DNA: TGTGCCAGCAGTATTACTAGGGGGACGCAGTTCTTC
J gene: TRBJ1-2; D gene: NA; clone size: NA; V gene: TRBV20-1; CDR3 protein: CSARGFYGYTF; CDR3 DNA: TGCAGTGCTAGAGGCTTCTATGGCTACACCTTC
J gene: TRBJ2-2; D gene: NA; clone size: NA; V gene: TRBV4-2; CDR3 protein: CASSQEFANTGELFF; CDR3 DNA: TGTGCCAGCAGCCAAGAATTTGCCAACACCGGGGAGCTGTTTTTT
J gene: TRBJ2-1; D gene: NA; clone size: NA; V gene: TRBV9; CDR3 protein: CASSGYLPLEGAYNEQFF; CDR3 DNA: TGTGCCAGCAGCGGATACTTGCCCCTAGAGGGGGCCTACAATGAGCAGTTCTTC
J gene: TRBJ1-6; D gene: NA; clone size: few; V gene: TRBV6-6; CDR3 protein: CASSQGNSPLHF; CDR3 DNA: TGTGCCAGCAGCCAGGGTAATTCACCCCTCCACTTT
J gene: TRBJ1-4; D gene: NA; clone size: NA; V gene: TRBV12-3/TRBV12-4; CDR3 protein: CASSGPRTFRATNEKLFF; CDR3 DNA: TGTGCCAGCAGTGGCCCCCGGACATTCCGTGCAACTAATGAAAAACTGTTTTTT
J gene: TRBJ2-5; D gene: TRBD2; clone size: many; V gene: TRBV6-5; CDR3 protein: CASSLTSGSEETQYF; CDR3 DNA: TGTGCCAGCAGTTTGACTAGCGGGAGTGAGGAGACCCAGTACTTC
J gene: TRBJ2-7; D gene: TRBD1; clone size: many; V gene: TRBV12-3/TRBV12-4; CDR3 protein: CASRGGTGADEQYF; CDR3 DNA: TGTGCCAGCAGGGGGGGGACAGGGGCCGACGAGCAGTACTTC
J gene: TRBJ2-5; D gene: NA; clone size: many; V gene: TRBV20-1; CDR3 protein: CSVSKSPETQYF; CDR3 DNA: TGCAGTGTATCGAAGTCCCCGGAGACCCAGTACTTC
J gene: TRBJ2-7; D gene: TRBD1; clone size: NA; V gene: TRBV7-6; CDR3 protein: CASSVGQARTYEQYF; CDR3 DNA: TGTGCCAGCAGCGTGGGACAGGCCCGTACCTACGAGCAGTACTTC
J gene: TRBJ2-3; D gene: NA; clone size: once; V gene: TRBV24-1; CDR3 protein: CATSPARNTDTQYF; CDR3 DNA: TGTGCCACCAGTCCTGCCAGAAACACAGATACGCAGTATTTT
J gene: TRBJ2-3; D gene: TRBD2; clone size: NA; V gene: TRBV3-1; CDR3 protein: CASSPLTSGKRTDTQYF; CDR3 DNA: TGTGCCAGCAGCCCCCTTACTAGCGGGAAAAGGACAGATACGCAGTATTTT
J gene: TRBJ1-1; D gene: NA; clone size: many; V gene: TRBV27; CDR3 protein: CASSLHPWDLNTEAFF; CDR3 DNA: TGTGCCAGCAGTTTGCACCCTTGGGACCTTAACACTGAAGCTTTCTTT
J gene: TRBJ2-2; D gene: TRBD2; clone size: NA; V gene: TRBV10-3; CDR3 protein: CAISEASGSTGELFF; CDR3 DNA: TGTGCCATCAGTGAAGCTAGCGGGAGCACCGGGGAGCTGTTTTTT
J gene: TRBJ2-7; D gene: NA; clone size: many; V gene: TRBV29-1; CDR3 protein: CSVEGKDSNEQYF; CDR3 DNA: TGCAGCGTTGAGGGGAAGGACAGTAACGAGCAGTACTTC
J gene: TRBJ1-2; D gene: NA; clone size: NA; V gene: TRBV5-1; CDR3 protein: CASSLIVRDGYTF; CDR3 DNA: TGCGCCAGCAGCTTGATAGTAAGGGATGGCTACACCTTC
J gene: TRBJ2-1; D gene: TRBD2; clone size: few; V gene: TRBV20-1; CDR3 protein: CSANRGDNEQFF; CDR3 DNA: TGCAGTGCCAATCGGGGGGACAATGAGCAGTTCTTC
J gene: TRBJ2-1; D gene: TRBD1; clone size: NA; V gene: TRBV5-1; CDR3 protein: CASAFRTGGRNEQFF; CDR3 DNA: TGCGCCAGTGCCTTTCGGACAGGGGGCAGGAATGAGCAGTTCTTC
J gene: TRBJ1-1; D gene: NA; clone size: NA; V gene: TRBV6-2/TRBV6-3; CDR3 protein: CASRESTEAFF; CDR3 DNA: TGTGCCAGCAGGGAGAGCACTGAAGCTTTCTTT
J gene: TRBJ2-3; D gene: NA; clone size: NA; V gene: TRBV10-3; CDR3 protein: CAISGMRVSQDTQYF; CDR3 DNA: TGTGCCATCAGTGGGATGAGGGTATCACAGGATACGCAGTATTTT
J gene: TRBJ2-7; D gene: NA; clone size: NA; V gene: TRBV10-3; CDR3 protein: CAISETRSYEQYF; CDR3 DNA: TGTGCCATCAGTGAGACTAGGTCCTACGAGCAGTACTTC
J gene: TRBJ2-7; D gene: NA; clone size: NA; V gene: TRBV4-2; CDR3 protein: CASSQDLPGYEQYF; CDR3 DNA: TGTGCCAGCAGCCAAGATTTGCCGGGCTACGAGCAGTACTTC
J gene: TRBJ2-2; D gene: TRBD1; clone size: many; V gene: TRBV7-8; CDR3 protein: CASSSTGAPNTGELFF; CDR3 DNA: TGTGCCAGCAGCTCCACAGGGGCCCCGAACACCGGGGAGCTGTTTTTT
J gene: TRBJ2-7; D gene: NA; clone size: few; V gene: TRBV20-1; CDR3 protein: CSARIALSYEQYF; CDR3 DNA: TGCAGTGCTAGGATAGCTCTCTCCTACGAGCAGTACTTC
J gene: TRBJ2-3; D gene: TRBD2; clone size: many; V gene: TRBV29-1; CDR3 protein: CSVDRLRTSGRDTQYF; CDR3 DNA: TGCAGCGTTGATAGGCTAAGGACTAGCGGGAGAGATACGCAGTATTTT
J gene: TRBJ2-4; D gene: NA; clone size: few; V gene: TRBV6-2/TRBV6-3; CDR3 protein: CASRRGGRDSKNIQYF; CDR3 DNA: TGTGCCAGCAGGAGGGGGGGCCGAGATTCCAAAAACATTCAGTACTTC
J gene: TRBJ2-1; D gene: NA; clone size: many; V gene: TRBV29-1; CDR3 protein: CSARGSYNEQFF; CDR3 DNA: TGCAGCGCTCGGGGCTCCTACAATGAGCAGTTCTTC
J gene: TRBJ2-3; D gene: TRBD1; clone size: many; V gene: TRBV20-1; CDR3 protein: CSARVNRGTDTQYF; CDR3 DNA: TGCAGTGCTAGAGTGAACAGGGGAACAGATACGCAGTATTTT
J gene: TRBJ2-1; D gene: TRBD2; clone size: few; V gene: TRBV10-2; CDR3 protein: CASSARGGGNNEQFF; CDR3 DNA: TGCGCCAGCAGTGCACGGGGGGGAGGTAATAATGAGCAGTTCTTC
J gene: TRBJ1-5; D gene: NA; clone size: NA; V gene: TRBV3-1; CDR3 protein: CASSQFSGNQPQHF; CDR3 DNA: TGTGCCAGCAGCCAATTCAGTGGGAATCAGCCCCAGCATTTT
J gene: TRBJ2-7; D gene: NA; clone size: many; V gene: TRBV12-3/TRBV12-4; CDR3 protein: CASEAEGRSYEQYF; CDR3 DNA: TGTGCCAGCGAAGCCGAAGGACGTTCCTACGAGCAGTACTTC
J gene: TRBJ1-2; D gene: TRBD1; clone size: NA; V gene: TRBV7-2; CDR3 protein: CASSYYRGLLSNYGYTF; CDR3 DNA: TGTGCCAGCAGCTATTACAGGGGGCTACTCTCAAACTATGGCTACACCTTC
J gene: TRBJ2-3; D gene: NA; clone size: few; V gene: TRBV7-3; CDR3 protein: CASSLSGMADTQYF; CDR3 DNA: TGTGCCAGCAGCTTATCGGGGATGGCAGATACGCAGTATTTT
J gene: TRBJ2-5; D gene: NA; clone size: NA; V gene: TRBV20-1; CDR3 protein: CSAPFTGLETQYF; CDR3 DNA: TGCAGTGCTCCTTTTACAGGGTTAGAGACCCAGTACTTC
J gene: TRBJ2-5; D gene: NA; clone size: NA; V gene: TRBV18; CDR3 protein: CASSPPEAETQYF; CDR3 DNA: TGTGCCAGCTCACCACCGGAAGCAGAGACCCAGTACTTC
J gene: TRBJ2-1; D gene: TRBD1; clone size: NA; V gene: TRBV7-9; CDR3 protein: CASRPTGDNEQFF; CDR3 DNA: TGTGCCAGCAGACCTACAGGGGACAATGAGCAGTTCTTC
J gene: TRBJ1-2; D gene: NA; clone size: many; V gene: TRBV6-6; CDR3 protein: CASSAVVGTGYTF; CDR3 DNA: TGTGCCAGCAGCGCCGTGGTGGGGACGGGCTACACCTTC